This TCR beta chain was obtained from a study of technical replicates of blood from several donors. This clone was seen only once. Only in-frame clones appear in the TCRdb table, and some are missing; sequencing was by immunoSEQ multiplex PCR. The profile shows 79,000 or so clones, approximately 93% of them singletons. The TCR comes from a human donor in good health. Sequencing input: T cells isolated from PBMCs.

As DNA, the CDR3 is TGTGCCAGCAGAGCCAGCGGGCATACCGGGGAGCTGTTTTTT. Its protein is CASRASGHTGELFF. This rearrangement joins TRBV27 to TRBJ2-2; D possibly corresponds to TRBD2 (6 bases). Germline V CDR1 and CDR2: MNHEY, SMNVEV (reference sequence). The CDR3 consists of 14 residues. V was clipped by 6 bases and J by 5 bases, with 13 bases between them.